The following is a TCR beta chain sequence with its context. Antigen specificity is unknown. The data are from a study of T cells in localized non-small cell lung cancer. This CDR3 spans 14 amino acids. From germline, CDR1 is SQVTM and CDR2 ANQGSEA. The ends lost 6 bases at V and 2 bases at J; junction bases unmatched: 7. Sequencing was performed with immunoSEQ multiplex PCR; in TCRdb, only in-frame clones are kept and a portion is missing. The table has over 20,000 clones, 88% seen once. Study results and caveats: Adjacent uninvolved lung tissue had the highest T cell clonality, exceeding tumor. Higher adjacent-lung clonality was associated with shorter survival. Adjacent lung exhibited a median of approximately 50 among the 100 most abundant tumor clones.

The sequence derives from a male donor aged 60 or over with stage II lung adenocarcinoma. The chain is built from TRBV29-1 and TRBJ2-1; 7 bases are shared with TRBD2. Sequenced here: peripheral blood mononuclear cells, sampled before any cancer treatment. For the CDR3, the DNA is TGCAGCGTGGCCGGGACTATCACCTACAATGAGCAGTTCTTC. It codes for CSVAGTITYNEQFF.